The clone carrying this T cell receptor beta chain turned up a few times. The antigen is unknown. This sample stems from a study of identical twins. Study outcomes and limitations: Models, which agreed with sharing between unrelated individuals, nonetheless underestimated the out-of-frame TCR alpha sharing seen in monozygotic twins. There was an excess of low generation probability in the out-of-frame alpha sequences that twins shared.

The germline gives CDR1 LNHNV, CDR2 YYDKDF (reference sequence). The CDR3 sequence is 16 residues long. V was pared by 0 bases and J by 1 base, with 13 bases between. Using its own MiXCR run on the 5' RACE reads, TCRdb lists one record per CDR3 protein. The data hold about 530,000 distinct CDR3 sequences, with roughly 15% observed a single time. The sample was also linked to a second study, of yellow fever vaccine responses in identical twins.

Sequences were obtained from CD4+ T cells sorted from blood. This TCR derives from a woman between 18 and 29 years old in good health. The chain is built from TRBV15 and TRBJ2-7; D ambiguous. The CDR3 loop is CATSRDPGQKSYEQYF. The CDR3 DNA reads TGTGCCACCAGCAGAGATCCCGGGCAGAAATCCTACGAGCAGTACTTC.